This TCR beta chain emerged from a study of blood T cells in healthy people across ages. Study outcomes and limitations: Fewer expanded clones and more diversity marked long-lived versus aged donors. Diversity figures based on one million T cells were deemed too low. Reliance upon unsorted PBMCs precluded definitive naive versus antigen-experienced comparison.

Those donating, healthy Caucasian individuals from Russia, were aged about 6 to 100. As regards this clonotype: Antigen unknown.

A J-beta primer mix and a sample-barcoded 5' primer were used in a second PCR of about 7 to 12 cycles. A single record per CDR3 protein comes from TCRdb applying MiXCR to the 5' RACE reads. This table holds roughly 2 million distinct CDR3 sequences, around half found once. The CDR3 is made up of 14 amino acids. With 5 bases removed from V and 5 bases from J, the gap between germline ends came to 13 bases. Per germline, CDR1 SEHNR and CDR2 FQNEAQ (reference sequence). Source material: blood. The receptor was isolated from a middle-aged woman in good health. V usage is TRBV7-9 and J usage is TRBJ2-4; D tentatively reads TRBD1 or TRBD2 (5 bases each). The CDR3: CASSVDVGENIQYF. The CDR3 bases are TGTGCCAGCAGCGTGGACGTGGGGGAAAACATTCAGTACTTC.